The 4 T cell receptor beta chains in this list originate from one sample, sequenced in a study of tumor-infiltrating lymphocytes in primary liver carcinoma. Germline DNA was extracted alongside blood RNA, which was obtained from unsorted whole blood. With approximately 470 ng total RNA as template and a constant-region primer, TCR beta cDNA was made. Employing slightly modified ARM-PCR, three nested multiplex PCR rounds were run, and these gave rise to the TCR beta libraries. Forward primers for TRBV1-TRBV30 and a C-beta reverse primer served the first two PCR rounds, at roughly 10 cycles each. TCRdb passed the multiplex PCR reads through MiXCR, listing each CDR3 protein once. Of around 330,000 distinct CDR3 sequences listed, around three fifths were seen once; the top ten hold more than 15%. Sequenced sample: peripheral blood. Source of these receptors: a woman in her 30s with primary liver carcinoma and hepatitis B virus infection.

Notes on this clonotype: A much larger clone differs by one base, so this may be a read error. The chain employs TRBV10-2 and TRBJ2-1, with unresolved D. V shed 6 bases and J shed 6 bases, with 9 bases lying between them. CDR3 length: 12 amino acids. Germline CDR1 WSHSY, CDR2 SAAADI. The CDR3 nucleotides read TGCGCCAGCAGCATTAGTATCAATGAGCAGTTCTTC. It codes for CASSISINEQFF.

This clonotype was seen a handful of times. This chain links TRBV13 with TRBJ1-5; TRBD1 matches 7 bases. The CDR3 is 13 amino acids. The V and J ends lost 3 bases and 8 bases, in that order; junction bases with no gene match: 4. CDR1 and CDR2 from the germline V gene are PRHDT and FYEKMQ (reference sequence). This CDR3 reads CASSLTGREPQHF. For the CDR3, the DNA is TGTGCCAGCAGCTTGACAGGGCGTGAGCCCCAGCATTTT.

Regarding this clonotype: A read error may explain this, as a much larger clone is one base away. The chain joins TRBV6-6 to TRBJ1-5; D is unresolved. The CDR3 contains 13 residues. Trimming cost V 10 bases and J 2 bases, with 12 bases left between them. In germline, CDR1 is MNHNY, CDR2 SVGAGI (reference sequence). The DNA of the CDR3 is TGTGCCAACAGCCGCGACGGCAATCAGCCCCAGCATTTT. Protein: CANSRDGNQPQHF.

Comments on this clonotype: Given a much more abundant clone one base away, this may be a read error. This chain's CDR3 is CASSDLARPYEQYF. As DNA, the CDR3 is TGTGCCAGCAGTGACTTAGCGAGACCCTACGAGCAGTACTTC. V usage is TRBV6-1 and J usage is TRBJ2-7, with a tentative D call TRBD2 (5 bases). Deletions cut 3 bases from V and 2 bases from J, with 11 bases between. CDR1 is MNHNS and CDR2 is SASEGT in the germline V gene. CDR3 size: 14 residues.